The TCR beta chain under discussion was sequenced for a study of blood T cell repertoires in COVID-19. This CDR3 contains 14 residues. Per germline, CDR1 SGHRS and CDR2 YFSETQ. Trimming took off 0 bases at V and 0 bases at J, with 6 bases between the two ends. Authors' analysis steps: From reference gene primer amplification, estimates of nucleated cell counts were derived. The protocol was immunoSEQ multiplex PCR, while the TCRdb copy is restricted to in-frame clones and leaves out a portion. V and J calls and clone size come straight from that table; D and trimming were deduced from the DNA. The repertoire holds roughly 100,000 clones, with around four fifths as singletons.

The sequence was collected from a human donor in a cohort sampled during active COVID-19. V usage is TRBV5-1 and J usage is TRBJ1-1; D ambiguous. Input material: peripheral blood. The CDR3 reads CASSLANMNTEAFF. CDR3 nucleotides: TGCGCCAGCAGCTTGGCAAACATGAACACTGAAGCTTTCTTT.